This T cell receptor (beta chain) was recorded in a study of cytomegalovirus exposure and HLA in healthy donors. Sequencing was performed with immunoSEQ multiplex PCR; in TCRdb, only in-frame clones are kept and a portion is missing. Altogether over 250,000 clones are present, 80% to 90% being singletons, with the ten largest covering over 0.95%. Findings and limits, study-wide: TCR sequences were mostly rare, though some public TCRs occurred in many donors. A later analysis found first-cohort TCR clusters tended to co-occur in the approximately 120 validation repertoires. Reportedly, cytomegalovirus status was diagnosed with high sensitivity and specificity.

This CDR3 comprises 14 residues. J was trimmed by 6 bases and V by 6 bases; bases with no gene match: 10. Germline lookup yields CDR1 MDHEN and CDR2 SYDVKM. As concerns this clone: Its antigen is not identified.

The TCR comes from a woman aged 18-29 years in good health and CMV-seronegative. The sequencing input was PBMCs. This rearrangement joins TRBV28 to TRBJ1-1; 7 nucleotides line up with TRBD1. In DNA form, the CDR3 reads TGTGCCAGCAGCACGACAGGGTTGTGGGCTGAAGCTTTCTTT. Translating gives CASSTTGLWAEAFF.